This T cell receptor beta chain comes out of a study of T-cell memory formation after mild COVID-19. MiXCR, applied by TCRdb to the 5' RACE reads, yields one record per CDR3 protein. The sample lists about 500,000 distinct CDR3 sequences; over 20% were seen once. This receptor was obtained from an adult woman who had mild COVID-19 (a few samples of this study predate the infection). Cell type and time point are not known. Sequencing input: PBMCs or a T cell subset sorted from them (not recorded which).

The CDR3 sequence is CSARWSGEETQYF. CDR3 nucleotides: TGCAGTGCTAGATGGTCGGGAGAAGAGACCCAGTACTTC. The V call is TRBV20-1, the J call TRBJ2-5, with D perhaps matching TRBD2 (6 bases). Germline V gene lookup returns CDR1 DFQATT and CDR2 SNEGSKA (reference sequence). Trimming shortened V by 2 bases and J by 3 bases, and 10 bases separated the two germline ends. CDR3 size: 13 residues.